This is a list of T cell receptor beta chains from one sample in a study of shared clonotypes between healthy human individuals. Assay: immunoSEQ multiplex PCR; the TCRdb copy retains only in-frame clones and omits some. The table includes hundreds of thousands of clones, 55% to 85% detected once. The specimen was memory CD4+ T cells sorted from blood. These receptors came from a woman in her thirties in good health. CDR3s include the opening cysteine and the closing phenylalanine or tryptophan. Fields, in order: V gene, D gene, J gene, clone size, CDR3 protein, CDR3 DNA. A D gene is named only where the DNA matches it firmly. A clone size is listed for some rows: how often the clone was seen (once, few, many), or a class if it is expanded.

TRBV27	.	TRBJ1-1	.	CASSSTGTEAFF	TGTGCCAGCAGCTCTACGGGGACTGAAGCTTTCTTT
TRBV5-1	TRBD1	TRBJ2-1	.	CASSPPGQGPNEQFF	TGCGCCAGCAGCCCACCGGGACAGGGACCCAATGAGCAGTTCTTC
TRBV30	.	TRBJ2-1	once	CAWSGVAELYNEQFF	TGTGCCTGGAGTGGGGTAGCGGAATTGTACAATGAGCAGTTCTTC
TRBV18	.	TRBJ1-1	.	CASSPPAAPSGEAFF	TGTGCCAGCTCACCACCGGCAGCCCCCTCCGGTGAAGCTTTCTTT
TRBV28	TRBD1	TRBJ2-2	.	CASSLGQGLGGELFF	TGTGCCAGCAGTTTGGGACAGGGGTTGGGCGGGGAGCTGTTTTTT
TRBV28	.	TRBJ1-1	.	CASSFPRENTEAFF	TGTGCCAGCAGTTTCCCCAGGGAGAACACTGAAGCTTTCTTT
TRBV5-4	.	TRBJ2-5	.	CASSLDLVETQYF	TGTGCCAGCAGCTTGGATCTAGTTGAGACCCAGTACTTC
TRBV28	TRBD2	TRBJ2-7	.	CASSRLAKSTEQYF	TGTGCCAGCAGTAGACTAGCGAAATCTACGGAGCAGTACTTC
TRBV19	.	TRBJ1-5	.	CASNRVNQPQHF	TGTGCCAGTAACAGGGTTAATCAGCCCCAGCATTTT
TRBV9	.	TRBJ2-5	.	CASSVAGGVQETQYF	TGTGCCAGCAGCGTAGCTGGGGGAGTCCAAGAGACCCAGTACTTC
TRBV5-1	.	TRBJ2-3	.	CASSSGGTDTQYF	TGCGCCAGCAGCTCCGGCGGCACAGATACGCAGTATTTT
TRBV11-2	.	TRBJ2-4	many	CASSLKTVGIQYF	TGTGCCAGCAGCTTAAAGACAGTTGGGATTCAGTACTTC
TRBV29-1	TRBD1	TRBJ1-2	.	CSALEGQLYGYTF	TGCAGCGCGCTGGAGGGACAGCTCTATGGCTACACCTTC
TRBV7-9	.	TRBJ1-2	few	CASSLEGRNYGYTF	TGTGCCAGCAGCTTAGAAGGACGGAACTATGGCTACACCTTC
TRBV18	.	TRBJ2-2	.	CASSPGQNTGELFF	TGTGCCAGCTCACCAGGGCAGAACACCGGGGAGCTGTTTTTT
TRBV6-1	TRBD1	TRBJ1-1	.	CASSVPGQGRTEAFF	TGTGCCAGCAGTGTTCCGGGACAGGGGAGGACTGAAGCTTTCTTT